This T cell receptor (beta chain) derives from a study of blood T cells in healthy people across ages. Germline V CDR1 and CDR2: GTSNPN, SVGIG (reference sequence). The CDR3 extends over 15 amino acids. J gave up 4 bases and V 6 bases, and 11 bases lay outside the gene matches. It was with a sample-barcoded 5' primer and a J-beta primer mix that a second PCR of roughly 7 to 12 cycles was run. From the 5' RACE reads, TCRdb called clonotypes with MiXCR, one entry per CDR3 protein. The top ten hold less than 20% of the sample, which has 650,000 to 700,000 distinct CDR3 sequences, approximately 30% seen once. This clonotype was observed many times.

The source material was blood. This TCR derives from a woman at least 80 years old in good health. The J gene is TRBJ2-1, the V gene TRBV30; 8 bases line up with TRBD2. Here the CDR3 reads CACGQRGLTYNEQFF. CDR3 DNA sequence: TGTGCCTGCGGCCAGCGGGGGTTAACGTACAATGAGCAGTTCTTC. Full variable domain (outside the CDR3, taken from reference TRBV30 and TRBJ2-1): SQTIHQWPATLVQPVGSPLSLECTVEGTSNPNLYWYRQAAGRGLQLLFYSVGIGQISSEVPQNLSASRPQDRQFILSSKKLLLSDSGFYLCACGQRGLTYNEQFFGPGTRLTVL.